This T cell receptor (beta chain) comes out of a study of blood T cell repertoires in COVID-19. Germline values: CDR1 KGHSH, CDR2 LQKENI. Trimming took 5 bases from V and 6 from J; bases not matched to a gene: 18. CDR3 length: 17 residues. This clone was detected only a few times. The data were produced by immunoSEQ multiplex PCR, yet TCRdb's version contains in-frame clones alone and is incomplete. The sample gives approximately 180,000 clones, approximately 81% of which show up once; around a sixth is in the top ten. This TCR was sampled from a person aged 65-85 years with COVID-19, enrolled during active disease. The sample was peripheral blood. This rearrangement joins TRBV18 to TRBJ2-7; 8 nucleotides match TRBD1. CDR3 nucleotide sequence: TGTGCCAGCTCAGTCTACTCCCCAGGGGGCATTCTCTTCGAGCAGTACTTC. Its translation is CASSVYSPGGILFEQYF.